This TCR beta chain was observed in a study of T cells in localized non-small cell lung cancer. Sequencing used immunoSEQ multiplex PCR; TCRdb keeps in-frame clones, though not all of them. Of approximately 30,000 clones in the sample, about 90% were seen once. Whole-study results and caveats: T cell clonality was highest in uninvolved adjacent lung, above tumor. Median 57 top-100 tumor clones were shared with paired adjacent lung. A higher density of T cells in blood coincided with extended overall survival.

On this clone itself: The antigen is not known.

The germline CDR1 and CDR2 sequences are SGDLS and YYNGEE. The ends were cut back, 4 bases at V and 0 bases at J, with 9 bases in the middle. The CDR3 consists of 14 residues. This sample comprised peripheral blood, obtained before any cancer treatment. The chain recombines TRBV9 with TRBJ2-3; no clear D. The sequence derives from a woman aged 18-55 years with stage I lung adenocarcinoma. The CDR3 nucleotides are TGTGCCAGCAGCTACGGTGGCAGCACAGATACGCAGTATTTT. Its protein product is CASSYGGSTDTQYF. The complete variable domain, with remaining parts taken from reference TRBV9 and TRBJ2-3, reads DSGVTQTPKHLITATGQRVTLRCSPRSGDLSVYWYQQSLDQGLQFLIQYYNGEERAKGNILERFSAQQFPDLHSELNLSSLELGDSALYFCASSYGGSTDTQYFGPGTRLTVL.